Reported below is one TCR beta chain. The data are from a study of technical replicates of blood from several donors. Germline CDR1 MNHNS, CDR2 SASEGT. V shed 8 bases and J shed 0 bases, with 14 bases lying between them. CDR3 length: 14 residues. Measured with immunoSEQ multiplex PCR; TCRdb has only the in-frame clones, and not every one. This table has approximately 15,000 clones, 65% to 85% appearing once. The clonotype comes from a human donor in good health. The genes are TRBV6-1 and TRBJ2-7; D is perhaps TRBD2 (5 bases). Source material: PBMCs. CDR3 DNA: TGTGCCAGCTGGGCGGGCCAAAGCTCCTACGAGCAGTACTTC. It is translated as CASWAGQSSYEQYF.